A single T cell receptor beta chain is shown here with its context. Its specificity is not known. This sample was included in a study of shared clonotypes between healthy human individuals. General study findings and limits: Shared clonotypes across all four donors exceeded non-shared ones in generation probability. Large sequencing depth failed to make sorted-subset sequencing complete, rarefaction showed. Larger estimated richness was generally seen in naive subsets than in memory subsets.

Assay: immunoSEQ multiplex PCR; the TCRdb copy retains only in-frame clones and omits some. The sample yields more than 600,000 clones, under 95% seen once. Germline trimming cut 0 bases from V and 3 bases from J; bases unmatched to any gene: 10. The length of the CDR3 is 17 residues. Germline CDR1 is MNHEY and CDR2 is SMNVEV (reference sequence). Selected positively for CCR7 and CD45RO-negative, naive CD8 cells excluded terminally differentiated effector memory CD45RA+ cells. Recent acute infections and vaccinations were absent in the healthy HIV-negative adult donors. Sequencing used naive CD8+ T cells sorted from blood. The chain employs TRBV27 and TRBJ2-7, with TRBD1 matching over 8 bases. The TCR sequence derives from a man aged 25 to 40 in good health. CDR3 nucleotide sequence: TGTGCCAGCAGTTTATCTTGGACAGGGACGTATTTCTACGAGCAGTACTTC. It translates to CASSLSWTGTYFYEQYF.